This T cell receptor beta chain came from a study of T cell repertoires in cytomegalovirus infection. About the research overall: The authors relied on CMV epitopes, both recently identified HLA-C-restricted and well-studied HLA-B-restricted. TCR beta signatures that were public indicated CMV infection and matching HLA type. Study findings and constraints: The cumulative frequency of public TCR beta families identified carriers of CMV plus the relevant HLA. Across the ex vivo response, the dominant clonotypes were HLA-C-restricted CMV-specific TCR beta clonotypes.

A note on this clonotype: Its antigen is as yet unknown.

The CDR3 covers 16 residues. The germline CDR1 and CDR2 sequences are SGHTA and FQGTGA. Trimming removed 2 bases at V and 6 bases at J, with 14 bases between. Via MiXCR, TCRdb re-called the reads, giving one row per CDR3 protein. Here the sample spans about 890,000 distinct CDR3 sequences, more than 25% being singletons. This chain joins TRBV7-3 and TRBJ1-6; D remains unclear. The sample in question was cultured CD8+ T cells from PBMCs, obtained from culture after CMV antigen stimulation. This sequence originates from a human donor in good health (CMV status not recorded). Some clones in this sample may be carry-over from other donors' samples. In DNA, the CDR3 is TGTGCCAGCAGCTTATTAAGGGAAATGTGTAATTCACCCCTCCACTTT. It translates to CASSLLREMCNSPLHF.